This is a list of T cell receptor beta chains from one sample in a study of T cell changes during pregnancy in multiple sclerosis. The protocol was immunoSEQ multiplex PCR, while the TCRdb copy is restricted to in-frame clones and leaves out a portion. Of tens of thousands of clones listed, around 94% are singletons. The starting material was CD4+ T cells from peripheral blood mononuclear cells, obtained before pregnancy. The receptors shown here come from a female donor with multiple sclerosis, enrolled in a pregnancy study. Both conserved end residues are part of each CDR3. Fields, in order: J gene, V gene, D gene, CDR3 protein. The D gene is left open where the match is weak.

J: TRBJ2-2
V: TRBV7-3
D: NA
CDR3: CASSLVREGAGELFF

J: TRBJ2-1
V: TRBV28
D: TRBD2
CDR3: CASSLSTSQNEQFF

J: TRBJ1-1
V: TRBV5-1
D: TRBD1
CDR3: CASSLRTGGRAFF

J: TRBJ2-7
V: TRBV6-6
D: TRBD2
CDR3: CASRPGTSTFHEQYF

J: TRBJ2-3
V: TRBV4-2
D: NA
CDR3: CASSAEGVPRTDTQYF

J: TRBJ2-7
V: TRBV9
D: TRBD1
CDR3: CASSRGGQGYEQYF

J: TRBJ2-3
V: TRBV5-1
D: TRBD1
CDR3: CASSMTGGDTQYF

J: TRBJ2-7
V: TRBV6-1
D: TRBD2
CDR3: CASSDWTSGRAGSYEQYF

J: TRBJ2-5
V: TRBV6-5
D: TRBD1
CDR3: CASSSNRGRRETQYF

J: TRBJ2-5
V: TRBV5-1
D: TRBD2
CDR3: CASSLVALAGQETQYF

J: TRBJ2-3
V: TRBV11-2
D: NA
CDR3: CASSLDPASARTDTQYF

J: TRBJ1-2
V: TRBV6-5
D: NA
CDR3: CASSYSLAERGYTF

J: TRBJ1-4
V: TRBV19
D: NA
CDR3: CASSRRGFLEKLFF

J: TRBJ1-2
V: TRBV5-5
D: NA
CDR3: CASSLGVGQYLYGYTF

J: TRBJ2-7
V: TRBV5-1
D: NA
CDR3: CASSLESVSSYEQYF

J: TRBJ1-2
V: TRBV4-1
D: NA
CDR3: CASSQEVTGGGYTF

J: TRBJ1-1
V: TRBV7-3
D: TRBD1
CDR3: CASSPTRGSNTEAFF

J: TRBJ1-2
V: TRBV6-1
D: TRBD1
CDR3: CASSEGVGQGPANYGYTF

J: TRBJ2-3
V: TRBV19
D: NA
CDR3: CASSIDLRADTQYF

J: TRBJ1-2
V: TRBV7-8
D: TRBD1
CDR3: CASSPGQGWNYGYTF

J: TRBJ2-2
V: TRBV28
D: TRBD2
CDR3: CASSIPSGMNTGELFF

J: TRBJ1-4
V: TRBV9
D: NA
CDR3: CASRGRFADNEKLFF

J: TRBJ1-1
V: TRBV30
D: NA
CDR3: CAWMGRILMNTEAFF

J: TRBJ1-2
V: TRBV7-8
D: NA
CDR3: CASSLGRDSLYGYTF

J: TRBJ2-7
V: TRBV2
D: NA
CDR3: CATKRLGGREQYF

J: TRBJ2-5
V: TRBV2
D: TRBD1
CDR3: CASPRDRGRRETQYF

J: TRBJ1-2
V: TRBV7-9
D: TRBD1
CDR3: CASSTAGGGLYGYTF

J: TRBJ2-3
V: TRBV27
D: TRBD1
CDR3: CASSLLTGTGGTQYF

J: TRBJ1-5
V: TRBV29-1
D: NA
CDR3: CSVDSGSNQPQHF

J: TRBJ1-2
V: TRBV19
D: TRBD1
CDR3: CAAQPGGTNYGYTF

J: TRBJ2-7
V: TRBV9
D: TRBD2
CDR3: CASSVSPGTNVYEQYF

J: TRBJ2-7
V: TRBV28
D: NA
CDR3: CASSLGMTTTQRRVTYEQYF

J: TRBJ2-7
V: TRBV9
D: NA
CDR3: CASSVDPSNYEQYF

J: TRBJ1-3
V: TRBV5-1
D: NA
CDR3: CASSLAGGSGNTIYF

J: TRBJ2-1
V: TRBV30
D: TRBD1
CDR3: CAWSVRQGNEQFF

J: TRBJ2-1
V: TRBV7-2
D: TRBD2
CDR3: CASSLGSGGLDEQFF

J: TRBJ2-7
V: TRBV11-2
D: NA
CDR3: CASSLDLQNYEQYF